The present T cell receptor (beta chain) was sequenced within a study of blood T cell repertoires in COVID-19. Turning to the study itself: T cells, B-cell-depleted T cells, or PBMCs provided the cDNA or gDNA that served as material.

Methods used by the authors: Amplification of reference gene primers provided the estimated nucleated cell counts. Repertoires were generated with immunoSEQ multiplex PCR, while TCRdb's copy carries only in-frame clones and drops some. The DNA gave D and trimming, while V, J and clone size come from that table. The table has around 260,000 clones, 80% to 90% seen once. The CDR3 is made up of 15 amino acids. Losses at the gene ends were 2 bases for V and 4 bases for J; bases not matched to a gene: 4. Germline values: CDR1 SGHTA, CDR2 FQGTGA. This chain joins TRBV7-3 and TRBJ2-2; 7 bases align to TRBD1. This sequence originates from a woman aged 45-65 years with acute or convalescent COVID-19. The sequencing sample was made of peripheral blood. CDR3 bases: TGTGCCAGCAGCTTAGACAGGGCGGGCACCGGGGAGCTGTTTTTT. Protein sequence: CASSLDRAGTGELFF. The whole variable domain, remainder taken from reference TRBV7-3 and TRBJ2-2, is GAGVSQTPSNKVTEKGKYVELRCDPISGHTALYWYRQSLGQGPEFLIYFQGTGAADDSGLPNDRFFAVRPEGSVSTLKIQRTERGDSAVYLCASSLDRAGTGELFFGEGSRLTVL.